This record covers a single T cell receptor beta chain. The sample comes from a study of OX40 agonist ivuxolimab in advanced cancers. Sequenced by immunoSEQ multiplex PCR; TCRdb stores in-frame clones only, minus some. This sample has about 93,000 clones, with 75% to 90% found just once. The CDR3 contains 15 residues. Germline values: CDR1 MDHEN, CDR2 SYDVKM. V lost 5 bases, J lost 2 bases, and 13 bases lay in between. This sample comprised CD4+ or CD8+ T cells sorted from blood, obtained in a trial of the OX40 agonist ivuxolimab. V is TRBV28 and J is TRBJ1-5; D call uncertain. This clonotype originated in an adult with an advanced solid tumor such as melanoma, head and neck, liver or kidney cancer. The chain's CDR3 is CASSTGSGGNQPQHF. For the CDR3, the DNA is TGTGCCAGCAGTACCGGGTCAGGTGGCAATCAGCCCCAGCATTTT.